This TCR beta chain was observed in a study of PD-1 blockade in mismatch repair-deficient tumors. About the study: Enrolled 2013-2016, patients had progressing, pretreated mismatch repair-deficient cancers of approximately 13 types.

Germline loops: CDR1 SGHVS, CDR2 FNYEAQ. There are 14 residues in the CDR3. V shed 1 base and J shed 2 bases, with 6 bases lying between them. Libraries were prepared by immunoSEQ multiplex PCR; TCRdb keeps only in-frame clonotypes and omits some of them. The sample includes around 120,000 clones, approximately 90% of them seen just once. The material was peripheral blood, obtained 44 weeks after starting pembrolizumab. This chain links TRBV7-6 with TRBJ1-5, with D perhaps TRBD1 (5 bases). This TCR came from an adult with mismatch repair-deficient cancer. CDR3 sequence reads: CASSLGGGNQPQHF. The CDR3 DNA follows: TGTGCCAGCAGCTTAGGAGGGGGCAATCAGCCCCAGCATTTT.